The entry below gives a single T cell receptor (beta chain) sequence along with its context. Its specificity is unknown. This entry belongs to a study of post-analysis software for immune sequencing data. Study-wide background: Included among the disease courses, which were recorded for the cohort, were relapsing-remitting, secondary progressive and progressive-relapsing multiple sclerosis.

Study results and limitations: Higher frequency in patients than in controls was seen for roughly five TRBV segments, with TRBV5-6, TRBV5-1 and TRBV20-1 among them. Comparison with controls showed significantly lower normalized Chao1 diversity in multiple sclerosis patients.

Presence of unique molecular identifiers characterized the TCR beta cDNA libraries. Between roughly 1 and 10 million T cells gave rise to hundreds of thousands of cDNA molecules. MiXCR was run by TCRdb on the PCR reads, yielding one entry per CDR3 protein. The table includes approximately 660,000 distinct CDR3 sequences, roughly three fifths detected once. This CDR3 has 14 amino acids. Per the germline V gene, CDR1 is SGHRS and CDR2 is YFSETQ. The V and J ends lost 5 bases and 5 bases, in that order; junction bases with no gene match: 6. The V call is TRBV5-1, the J call TRBJ2-5; TRBD1 aligns across 10 bases. The sample was blood. This sequence was found in a girl aged 2 to 9 with multiple sclerosis. CDR3 DNA sequence: TGCGCCAGCAGACAGACAGGGGGCGCGGAGACCCAGTACTTC. Its protein product is CASRQTGGAETQYF.